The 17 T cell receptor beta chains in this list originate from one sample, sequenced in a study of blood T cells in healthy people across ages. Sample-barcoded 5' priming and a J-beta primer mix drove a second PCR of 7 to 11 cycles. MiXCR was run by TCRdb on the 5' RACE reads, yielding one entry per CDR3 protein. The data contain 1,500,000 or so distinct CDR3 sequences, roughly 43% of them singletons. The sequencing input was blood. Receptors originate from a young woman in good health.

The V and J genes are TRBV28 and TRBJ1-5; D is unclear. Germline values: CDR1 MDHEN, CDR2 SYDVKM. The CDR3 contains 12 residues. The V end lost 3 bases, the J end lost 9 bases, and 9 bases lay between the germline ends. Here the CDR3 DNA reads TGTGCCAGCAGTTTGTCCTGGGGGCCCCAGCATTTT. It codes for CASSLSWGPQHF.

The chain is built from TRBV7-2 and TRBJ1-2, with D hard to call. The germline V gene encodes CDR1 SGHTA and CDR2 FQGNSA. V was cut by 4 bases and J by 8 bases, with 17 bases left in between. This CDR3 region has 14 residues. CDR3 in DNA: TGTGCCAGCAGCTCCCGCCTCGGGGTGTTGGGCTACACCTTC. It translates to CASSSRLGVLGYTF.

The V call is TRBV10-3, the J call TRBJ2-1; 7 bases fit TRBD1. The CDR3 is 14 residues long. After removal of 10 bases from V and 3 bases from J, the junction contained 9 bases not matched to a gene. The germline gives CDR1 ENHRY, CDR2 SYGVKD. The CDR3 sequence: CATIQGGHYNEQFF. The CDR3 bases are TGTGCCACAATACAAGGGGGCCACTACAATGAGCAGTTCTTC.

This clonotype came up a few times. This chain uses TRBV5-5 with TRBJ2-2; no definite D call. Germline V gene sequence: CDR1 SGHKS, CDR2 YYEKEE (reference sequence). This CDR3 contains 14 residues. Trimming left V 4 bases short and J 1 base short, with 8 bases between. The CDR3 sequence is CASSTHRNTGELFF. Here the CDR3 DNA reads TGTGCCAGCAGCACACACAGGAACACCGGGGAGCTGTTTTTT.

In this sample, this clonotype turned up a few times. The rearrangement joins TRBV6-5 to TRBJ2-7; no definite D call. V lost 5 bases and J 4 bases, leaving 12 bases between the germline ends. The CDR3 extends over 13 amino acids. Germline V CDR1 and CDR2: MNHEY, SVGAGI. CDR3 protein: CASSKAVPYEQYF. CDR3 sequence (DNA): TGTGCCAGCAGTAAGGCGGTCCCTTACGAGCAGTACTTC.

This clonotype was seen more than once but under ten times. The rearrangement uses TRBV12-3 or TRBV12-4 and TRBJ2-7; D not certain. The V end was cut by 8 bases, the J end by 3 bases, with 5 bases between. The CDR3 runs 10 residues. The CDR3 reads CASLCYEQYF. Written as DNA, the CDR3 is TGTGCCAGCTTATGCTACGAGCAGTACTTC.

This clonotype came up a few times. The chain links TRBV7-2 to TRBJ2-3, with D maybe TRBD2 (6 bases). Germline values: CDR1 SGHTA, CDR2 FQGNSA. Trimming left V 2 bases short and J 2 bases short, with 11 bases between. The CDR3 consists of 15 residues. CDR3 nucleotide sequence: TGTGCCAGCAGCTTAAGACTAGATAACACAGATACGCAGTATTTT. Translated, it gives CASSLRLDNTDTQYF.

The chain's CDR3 is CASSLASPVETQYF. As DNA, the CDR3 is TGTGCCAGCAGCTTAGCATCTCCCGTGGAGACCCAGTACTTC. This chain uses TRBV7-2 with TRBJ2-4; D is unclear. The J call could be wrong; TRBJ2-5 is a better fit for the DNA end. The germline V gene has CDR1 SGHTA and CDR2 FQGNSA. The CDR3 is 14 amino acids.

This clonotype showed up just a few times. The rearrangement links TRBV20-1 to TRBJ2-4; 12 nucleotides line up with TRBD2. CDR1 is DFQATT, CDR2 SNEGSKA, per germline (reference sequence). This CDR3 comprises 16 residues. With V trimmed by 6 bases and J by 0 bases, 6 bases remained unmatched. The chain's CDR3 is CSAGLAGFIAKNIQYF. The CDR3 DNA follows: TGCAGTGCCGGACTAGCGGGGTTTATAGCCAAAAACATTCAGTACTTC.

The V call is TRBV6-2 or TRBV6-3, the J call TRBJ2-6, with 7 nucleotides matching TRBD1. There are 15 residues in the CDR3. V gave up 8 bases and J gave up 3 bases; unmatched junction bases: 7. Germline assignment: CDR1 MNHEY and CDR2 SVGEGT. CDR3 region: CASRDSAGGANVLTF. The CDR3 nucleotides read TGTGCCAGCCGGGACAGCGCCGGTGGGGCCAACGTCCTGACTTTC.

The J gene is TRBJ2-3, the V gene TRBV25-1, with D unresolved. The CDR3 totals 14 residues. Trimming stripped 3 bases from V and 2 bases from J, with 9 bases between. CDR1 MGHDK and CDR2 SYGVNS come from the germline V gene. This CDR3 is CASSDRAYTDTQYF. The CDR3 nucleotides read TGTGCCAGCAGTGACCGGGCCTACACAGATACGCAGTATTTT.

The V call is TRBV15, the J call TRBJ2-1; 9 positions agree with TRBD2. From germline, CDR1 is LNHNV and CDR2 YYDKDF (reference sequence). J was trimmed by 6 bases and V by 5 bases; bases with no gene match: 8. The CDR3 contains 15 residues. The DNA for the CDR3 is TGTGCCACCAGCTTCCGACTAGCGGCCATCAATGAGCAGTTCTTC. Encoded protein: CATSFRLAAINEQFF. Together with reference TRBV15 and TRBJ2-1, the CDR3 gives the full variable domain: DAMVIQNPRYQVTQFGKPVTLSCSQTLNHNVMYWYQQKSSQAPKLLFHYYDKDFNNEADTPDNFQSRRPNTSFCFLDIRSPGLGDTAMYLCATSFRLAAINEQFFGPGTRLTVL.

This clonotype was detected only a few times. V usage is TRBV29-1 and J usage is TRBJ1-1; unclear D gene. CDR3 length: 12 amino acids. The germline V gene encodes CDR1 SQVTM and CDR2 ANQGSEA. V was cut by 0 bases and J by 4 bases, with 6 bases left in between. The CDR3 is CSVEEQITEAFF. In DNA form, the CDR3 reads TGCAGCGTTGAAGAGCAGATCACTGAAGCTTTCTTT.

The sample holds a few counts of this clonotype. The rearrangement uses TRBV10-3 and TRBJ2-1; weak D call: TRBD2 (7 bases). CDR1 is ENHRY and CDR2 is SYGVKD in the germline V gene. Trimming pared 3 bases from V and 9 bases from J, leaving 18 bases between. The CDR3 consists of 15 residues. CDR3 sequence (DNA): TGTGCCATCAGTGAAGGTGGGGGGGCCGCGAGTGAGCAGTTCTTC. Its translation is CAISEGGGAASEQFF.

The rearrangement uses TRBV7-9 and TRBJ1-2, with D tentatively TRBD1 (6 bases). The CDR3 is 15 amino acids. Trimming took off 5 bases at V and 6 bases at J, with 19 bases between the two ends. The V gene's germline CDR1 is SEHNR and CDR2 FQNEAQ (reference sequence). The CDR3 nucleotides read TGTGCCAGCAGCCCCTCAGGGGAGAAGGACGATGGCTACACCTTC. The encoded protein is CASSPSGEKDDGYTF.

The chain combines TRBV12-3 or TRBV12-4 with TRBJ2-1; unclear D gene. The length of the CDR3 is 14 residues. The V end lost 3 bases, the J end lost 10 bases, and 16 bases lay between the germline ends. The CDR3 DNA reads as TGTGCCAGCAGTTTTTTGCTCGCGAATGGGGAGCAGTTCTTC. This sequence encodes CASSFLLANGEQFF.

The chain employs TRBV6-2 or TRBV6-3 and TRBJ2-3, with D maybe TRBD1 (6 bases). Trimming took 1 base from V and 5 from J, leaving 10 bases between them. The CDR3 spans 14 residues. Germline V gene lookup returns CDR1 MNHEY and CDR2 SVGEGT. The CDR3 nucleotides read TGTGCCAGCAGTTACTTTGGCAGGGGAGATACGCAGTATTTT. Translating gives CASSYFGRGDTQYF.